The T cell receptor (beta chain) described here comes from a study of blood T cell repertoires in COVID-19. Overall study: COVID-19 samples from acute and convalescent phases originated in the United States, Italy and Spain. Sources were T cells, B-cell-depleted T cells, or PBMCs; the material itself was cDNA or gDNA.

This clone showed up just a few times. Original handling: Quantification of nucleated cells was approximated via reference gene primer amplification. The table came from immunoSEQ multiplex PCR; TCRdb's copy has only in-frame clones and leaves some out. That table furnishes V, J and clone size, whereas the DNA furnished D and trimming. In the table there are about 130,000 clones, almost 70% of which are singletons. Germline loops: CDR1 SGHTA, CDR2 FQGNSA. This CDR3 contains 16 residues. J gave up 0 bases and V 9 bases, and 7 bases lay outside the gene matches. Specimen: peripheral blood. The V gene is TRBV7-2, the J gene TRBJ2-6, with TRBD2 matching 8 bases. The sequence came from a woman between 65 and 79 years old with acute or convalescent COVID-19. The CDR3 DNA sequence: TGTGCCAGTGACCTAGCGGGCTCCTCTGGGGCCAACGTCCTGACTTTC. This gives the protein CASDLAGSSGANVLTF.